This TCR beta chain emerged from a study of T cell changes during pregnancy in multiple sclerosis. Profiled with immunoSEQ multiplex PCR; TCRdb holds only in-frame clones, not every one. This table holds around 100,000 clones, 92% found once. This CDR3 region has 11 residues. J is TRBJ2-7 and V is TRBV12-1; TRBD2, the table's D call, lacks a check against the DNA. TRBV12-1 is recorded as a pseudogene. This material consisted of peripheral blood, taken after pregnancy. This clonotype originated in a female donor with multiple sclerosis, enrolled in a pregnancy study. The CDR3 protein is CASSSAFEQYF. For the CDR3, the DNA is TGTGCCAGCAGCTCCGCGTTCGAGCAGTACTTC.